The 9 T cell receptor beta chains given below trace back to one sample, sequenced in a study of CD4 T cells in relation to SARS-CoV-2 and coronaviruses. CD4+ T cells from unexposed donors were obtained before the COVID-19 pandemic (2011-2018). Isolation of CD4+ T cells took place after approximately 10 days in culture. The antigens for these receptors are not known. Using immunoSEQ multiplex PCR, the repertoire was profiled, and TCRdb retains in-frame clones only, with some absent. This table holds roughly 28,000 clones, about two thirds found once. The sequencing sample was made of CD4+ T cells from PBMCs, cultured in vitro. The receptors shown here come from a human donor in good health.

The DNA of the CDR3 is TGCGCCAGCAGCTCCAGACAGGGGAAAGAGACCCAGTACTTC. It specifies CASSSRQGKETQYF. The chain recombines TRBV5-1 with TRBJ2-5; 8 bases are shared with TRBD1. The CDR3 sequence is 14 residues long. Germline CDR1 is SGHRS and CDR2 is YFSETQ. With 3 bases clipped from V and 3 bases from J, the junction kept 4 bases outside the gene matches.

This clone was detected a few times. The rearrangement joins TRBV5-1 to TRBJ2-2, with 8 bases that match TRBD1. V shed 0 bases, J shed 3 bases, and the junction held 1 base outside the gene matches. Germline values: CDR1 SGHRS, CDR2 YFSETQ. The length of the CDR3 is 15 residues. Here the CDR3 reads CASSLGTGYTGELFF. CDR3 sequence (DNA): TGCGCCAGCAGCTTGGGGACAGGGTACACCGGGGAGCTGTTTTTT.

This clone showed up just once. V usage is TRBV19 and J usage is TRBJ2-1; 15 bases are shared with TRBD2. V shed 3 bases, J shed 4 bases, and the junction held 7 bases outside the gene matches. The CDR3 runs 18 residues. CDR1 and CDR2 from the germline V gene are LNHDA and SQIVND (reference sequence). CDR3 loop: CASSILGTSGGRYNEQFF. DNA of the CDR3: TGTGCCAGTAGTATCCTTGGGACTAGCGGGGGGCGATACAATGAGCAGTTCTTC. The whole variable domain, remainder taken from reference TRBV19 and TRBJ2-1, is DGGITQSPKYLFRKEGQNVTLSCEQNLNHDAMYWYRQDPGQGLRLIYYSQIVNDFQKGDIAEGYSVSREKKESFPLTVTSAQKNPTAFYLCASSILGTSGGRYNEQFFGPGTRLTVL.

CDR3 amino acids: CASSLGPANYGYTF. CDR3 in DNA: TGTGCCAGCAGCTTGGGTCCAGCTAACTATGGCTACACCTTC. The J gene is TRBJ1-2, the V gene TRBV5-4; no reliable D call. V was trimmed by 0 bases and J by 0 bases, leaving 6 bases between them. The V gene's germline CDR1 is SGHNT and CDR2 YYREEE (reference sequence). The CDR3 is 14 amino acids. Combining the CDR3 with reference TRBV5-4 and TRBJ1-2 gives the whole variable domain ETGVTQSPTHLIKTRGQQVTLRCSSQSGHNTVSWYQQALGQGPQFIFQYYREEENGRGNFPPRFSGLQFPNYSSELNVNALELDDSALYLCASSLGPANYGYTFGSGTRLTVV.

This clone was counted only a few times. The chain is built from TRBV6-6 and TRBJ2-2, with TRBD1 identical over 9 bases. J gave up 5 bases and V 7 bases, and 5 bases lay outside the gene matches. Germline CDR1 is MNHNY and CDR2 is SVGAGI (reference sequence). This CDR3 region has 14 residues. The CDR3 loop is CASTRTGVTGELFF. In DNA form, the CDR3 reads TGTGCCAGCACGAGGACAGGGGTTACCGGGGAGCTGTTTTTT.

The chain links TRBV5-1 to TRBJ2-2; D remains unclear. The germline gives CDR1 SGHRS, CDR2 YFSETQ. V shed 1 base and J shed 8 bases, with 9 bases lying between them. This CDR3 comprises 13 residues. The CDR3 bases are TGCGCCAGCAGCTTGTCTAGTGCAGGGGAGCTGTTTTTT. Its protein is CASSLSSAGELFF.

This clone was found a few times. V is TRBV6-5 and J is TRBJ1-2; D unresolved. The CDR3 contains 15 residues. Germline-derived CDR1 and CDR2 are MNHEY and SVGAGI. Trimming removed 6 bases at V and 3 bases at J, with 17 bases between. The CDR3 is CASSPTGGIHYGYTF. In nucleotides, the CDR3 is TGTGCCAGCAGCCCGACGGGAGGGATCCACTATGGCTACACCTTC.

This sequence joins TRBV18 and TRBJ2-7, with D tentatively TRBD1 (5 bases). Trimming removed 3 bases at V and 2 bases at J, with 11 bases between. Germline values: CDR1 KGHSH, CDR2 LQKENI. The CDR3 sequence is 14 residues long. CDR3 DNA sequence: TGTGCCAGCTCACCGCCCGCAGGGACCTACGAGCAGTACTTC. Translating gives CASSPPAGTYEQYF.

V is TRBV4-1 and J is TRBJ2-7, with 11 positions matching TRBD2. CDR1 MGHRA and CDR2 YSYEKL come from the germline V gene. The CDR3 is made up of 17 amino acids. Trimming removed 3 bases from V and 4 bases from J; junction bases left unmatched: 11. In DNA form, the CDR3 reads TGCGCCAGCAGCCAGGGTATTAGCGGGGGGGGGATATACGAGCAGTACTTC. It yields the protein CASSQGISGGGIYEQYF.